This TCR beta chain stems from a study of beta chain features in type 1 diabetes. Expressed TCRB transcripts were sequenced after all isolated RNA was converted to cDNA. Profiled with immunoSEQ multiplex PCR; TCRdb holds only in-frame clones, not every one. Here the sample spans fewer than 450,000 clones, 13% being singletons. Post-sort purity exceeded 98% for all sorted populations. This CDR3 region has 15 residues. CDR1 and CDR2 from the germline V gene are SGHAT and FQNNGV. The V gene end was trimmed by 3 bases and the J gene end by 4 bases; junction bases not matched to a gene: 8. This clone showed up just a few times. Its antigen is unknown. Overall study findings and caveats: Among patients with Type 1 diabetes, TCRB CDR3s were moderately but significantly shorter in every one of the four CD4+ subsets. Comparison showed that naive, central memory and Treg TCRB repertoires appeared more similar among patients than among healthy donors.

The chain carries TRBV11-2 and TRBJ2-5, with 7 positions matching TRBD1. The receptor was isolated from a woman younger than 35 with type 1 diabetes. Sequences were obtained from naive CD4+ T cells from blood. CDR3 DNA: TGTGCCAGCAGCTTTCTTCGACAGGGAAGAGAGACCCAGTACTTC. This sequence encodes CASSFLRQGRETQYF.